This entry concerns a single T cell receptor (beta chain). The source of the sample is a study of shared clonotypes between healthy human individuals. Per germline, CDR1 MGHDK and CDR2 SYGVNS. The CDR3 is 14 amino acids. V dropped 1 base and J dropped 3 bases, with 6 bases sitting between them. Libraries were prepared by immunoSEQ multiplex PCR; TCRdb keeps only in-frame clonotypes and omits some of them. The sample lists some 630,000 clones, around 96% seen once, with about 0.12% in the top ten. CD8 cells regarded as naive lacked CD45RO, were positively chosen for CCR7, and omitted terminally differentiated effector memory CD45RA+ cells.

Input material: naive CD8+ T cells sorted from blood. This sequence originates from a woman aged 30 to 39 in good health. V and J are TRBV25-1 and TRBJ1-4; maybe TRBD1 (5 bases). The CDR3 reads CASSEWGSNEKLFF. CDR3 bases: TGTGCCAGCAGTGAATGGGGGTCTAATGAAAAACTGTTTTTT.